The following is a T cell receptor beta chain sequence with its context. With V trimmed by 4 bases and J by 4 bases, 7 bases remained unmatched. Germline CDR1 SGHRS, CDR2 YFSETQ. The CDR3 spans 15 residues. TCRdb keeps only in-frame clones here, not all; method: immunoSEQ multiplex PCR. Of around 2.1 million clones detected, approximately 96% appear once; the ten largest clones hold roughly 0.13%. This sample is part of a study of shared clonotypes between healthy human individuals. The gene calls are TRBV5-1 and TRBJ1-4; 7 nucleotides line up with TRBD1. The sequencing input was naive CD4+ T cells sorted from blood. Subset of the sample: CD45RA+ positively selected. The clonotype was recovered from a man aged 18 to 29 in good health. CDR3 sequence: CASSVGTVINEKLFF. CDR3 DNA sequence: TGCGCCAGCAGCGTAGGGACAGTGATTAATGAAAAACTGTTTTTT.